This T cell receptor (beta chain) was found in a study of regulatory T cells in long-lasting Graves disease. Turning to the study itself: Over 5 years of antithyroid drugs plus positive TSH receptor antibodies defined persistent Graves' disease.

Specified time point: persistent/refractory GD, antithyroid drugs over 5 years with positive TRAb. RNA extracted from PBMCs served as the sequencing template. Peripheral blood, around 10 milliliters of it, was drawn into EDTA tubes. The authors built TCR beta libraries using iRepertoire HTBI primers and Arm-PCR of CDR3 regions. TCRdb reprocessed the multiplex PCR reads via MiXCR and lists one record per CDR3 protein. The data hold some 450,000 distinct CDR3 sequences, with around a quarter observed a single time. This clonotype was counted a few times. CDR1 MGHRA and CDR2 YSYEKL come from the germline V gene. The CDR3 has 13 amino acids. The V end was cut by 4 bases, the J end by 3 bases, with 9 bases between.

The source of this sequence is a female donor with Graves disease. The rearrangement links TRBV4-1 to TRBJ1-2; unclear D gene. This specimen consisted of peripheral blood mononuclear cells (PBMCs), obtained when the disease was refractory, from a patient treated with antithyroid drugs. Written as DNA, the CDR3 is TGCGCCAGCAGCCCAGTGCGAGACTATGGCTACACCTTC. Amino acid sequence: CASSPVRDYGYTF.